This T cell receptor (beta chain) was identified in a study of T cell responses to AZD1222 COVID-19 vaccine. Overall study results and limits: Clonal diversity may have been underestimated, and the donors were mostly white British, with more females than males. Only a handful of AZD1222 recipients, more than five in all, had baseline seropositivity.

TCRdb keeps only in-frame clones here, not all; method: immunoSEQ multiplex PCR. Here the sample spans around 120,000 clones, about 92% being singletons. Worth noting for this clone: The antigen is unknown.

CDR1 is SEHNR and CDR2 is FQNEAQ in the germline V gene (reference sequence). The CDR3 loop spans 12 amino acids. V was shortened by 5 bases and J by 0 bases, with 5 bases between the two germline ends. This chain connects TRBV7-9 to TRBJ2-7; D is undetermined. The origin of this receptor is an adult in good health. The source was peripheral blood, collected on day 0 of AZD1222 vaccination. CDR3: CASSPHSYEQYF. The CDR3 DNA reads TGTGCCAGCAGCCCTCACTCCTACGAGCAGTACTTC.